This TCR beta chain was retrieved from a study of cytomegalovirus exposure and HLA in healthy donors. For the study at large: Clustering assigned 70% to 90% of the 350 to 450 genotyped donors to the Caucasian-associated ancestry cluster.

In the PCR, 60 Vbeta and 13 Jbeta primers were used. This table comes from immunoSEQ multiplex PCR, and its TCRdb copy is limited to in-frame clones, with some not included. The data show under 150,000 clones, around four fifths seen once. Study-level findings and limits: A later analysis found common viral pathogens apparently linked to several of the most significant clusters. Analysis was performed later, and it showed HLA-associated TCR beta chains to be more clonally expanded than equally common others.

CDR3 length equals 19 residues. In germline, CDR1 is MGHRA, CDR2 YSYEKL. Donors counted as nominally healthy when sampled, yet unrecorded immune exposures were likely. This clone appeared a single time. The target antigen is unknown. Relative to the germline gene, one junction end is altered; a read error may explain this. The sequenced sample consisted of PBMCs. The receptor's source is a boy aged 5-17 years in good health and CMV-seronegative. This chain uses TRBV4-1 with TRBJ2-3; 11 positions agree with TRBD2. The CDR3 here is CASSQDWLRLAGGTDTQYF. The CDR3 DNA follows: TGCGCCAGCAGCCAAGATTGGTTAAGGCTAGCGGGAGGCACCGATACGCAGTATTTT.